This entry features one TCR beta chain sequence. The antigen is undetermined. This entry belongs to a study of identical twins. Study results and caveats: Findings depended on cross-sectional statistics rather than tracking the same donors. Partial confounding of zero-insertion analyses by invariant MAIT and iNKT cells was possible.

The CDR3 is 13 amino acids. The germline gives CDR1 SGHRS, CDR2 YFSETQ. V was trimmed by 5 bases and J by 5 bases, leaving 8 bases between them. Each cDNA held unique molecular identifiers, and template switching gave it a universal primer site. TCRdb re-called the 5' RACE reads through MiXCR, storing one row per CDR3 protein. There are approximately 670,000 distinct CDR3 sequences in the sample; approximately 6% occur only once, and roughly 1.8% lies in the top ten. The sequence came from a man younger than 35 in good health. Sequencing input: naive T cells sorted from blood. The V gene is TRBV5-1, the J gene TRBJ1-6, with D unresolved. The CDR3 sequence is CASRGEDNSPLHF. CDR3 nucleotides: TGCGCCAGCAGGGGCGAAGATAATTCACCCCTCCACTTT.